Here is one T cell receptor beta chain with its context. Antigen: not known. Data came from immunoSEQ multiplex PCR; TCRdb stores just in-frame clones and leaves some out. The sample includes about 140,000 clones, 80% to 95% of them seen just once. This specimen comes from a study of T cell responses to AZD1222 COVID-19 vaccine. Overall study findings and caveats: Clonal diversity was possibly underestimated, and white British individuals and females predominated among donors.

The ends lost 4 bases at V and 3 bases at J; junction bases unmatched: 11. Germline CDR1 reads LGHDT; CDR2 reads YNNKEL (reference sequence). The CDR3 spans 16 residues. The V and J genes are TRBV3-1 (or the pseudogene TRBV3-2) and TRBJ2-7; 8 nucleotides align to TRBD2. This sequence was found in an adult who received the AZD1222 COVID-19 vaccine. Material: peripheral blood, obtained 28 days after the second AZD1222 dose. CDR3 coding DNA: TGTGCCAGCAGCCCTCATCTGGGGACTAGGTACTACGAGCAGTACTTC. Its protein product is CASSPHLGTRYYEQYF.